These T cell receptor beta chains were read from a single sample in a study of blood T cell repertoires in COVID-19. TCRdb keeps only in-frame clones here, not all; method: immunoSEQ multiplex PCR. Among some 510,000 clones listed, approximately 88% were seen once. The sequencing sample was made of PBMCs or T cells enriched from blood (not recorded which). The receptors derive from a woman aged 40 to 50 who had recovered from COVID-19. Each CDR3 is given with its conserved first and last residue. D genes are given only for firm matches. Size values are once, few and many counts, or a class for expanded clones, and some rows have none.

TRBJ1-1,NA,TRBV7-9,TRBD1,TGTGCCAGCAGCTCCTATACAGGGGGCGGGAACCATGGAGCTTTCTTT,CASSSYTGGGNHGAFF
TRBJ2-3,NA,TRBV5-5,NA,TGTGCCAGCAGCTTCCCGCTAGCGAGAACAGATACGCAGTATTTT,CASSFPLARTDTQYF
TRBJ1-2,NA,TRBV25-1,NA,TGTGCCAGCAGTGAACCAGGAAACTATGGCTACACCTTC,CASSEPGNYGYTF
TRBJ1-3,NA,TRBV2,TRBD1,TGTGCCAGCAGCCCCACCCCGGGACAGGAATATGGAAACACCATATATTTT,CASSPTPGQEYGNTIYF
TRBJ1-1,NA,TRBV7-9,NA,TGTGCCAGCAGGGACCTTGGAGGCGTCACTGAAGCTTTCTTT,CASRDLGGVTEAFF
TRBJ2-3,NA,TRBV5-6,TRBD2,TGTGCCAGCAGCCCCGGTATCCGACTAGCGGGTGGGGCAGATACGCAGTATTTT,CASSPGIRLAGGADTQYF
TRBJ1-1,NA,TRBV6-2/TRBV6-3,NA,TGTGCCAGCACCCCGGGAGGGGTGATGACTGAAGCTTTCTTT,CASTPGGVMTEAFF
TRBJ2-7,few,TRBV27,TRBD1,TGTGCCAGCAGCTGCGTGAGGACAGGGATCTACGAGCAGTACTTC,CASSCVRTGIYEQYF
TRBJ2-7,NA,TRBV5-1,NA,TGCGCCAGCAGCTTAGGTCCGTGGAGGAAGCAGTACTTC,CASSLGPWRKQYF
TRBJ1-4,NA,TRBV13,NA,TGTGCCAGCAGCCCACCGGACAGTTCGCATGAAAAACTGTTTTTT,CASSPPDSSHEKLFF
TRBJ2-5,NA,TRBV2,TRBD2,TGTGCCAGCAACGGGCTAGCGGGAGAGACCCAGTACTTC,CASNGLAGETQYF
TRBJ2-2,NA,TRBV4-3,NA,TGCGCCAGCAGCCAAGATACGGGAGCAAACACCGGGGAGCTGTTTTTT,CASSQDTGANTGELFF
TRBJ2-5,NA,TRBV6-5,NA,TGTGCCAGCAACCGGTTCGGCCAAGAGACCCAGTACTTC,CASNRFGQETQYF
TRBJ2-1,NA,TRBV5-1,NA,TGCGCCAGCAGCTTGGGACAGGATTACAATGAGCAGTTCTTC,CASSLGQDYNEQFF
TRBJ2-5,once,TRBV4-3,NA,TGCGCCAGCAGCCAAGCGGGCGCGGGGCAAGAGACCCAGTACTTC,CASSQAGAGQETQYF
TRBJ1-4,once,TRBV7-9,NA,TGTGCCAGCAGCTTACAGGGAGAAAAACTGTTTTTT,CASSLQGEKLFF
TRBJ2-3,once,TRBV29-1,NA,TGCAGCGTTGTCGGGTGGGAGTTATTCACAGATACGCAGTATTTT,CSVVGWELFTDTQYF
TRBJ1-2,NA,TRBV12-5,NA,TGTGCTATTGGGCCTACTTCAAATTCCATCTATGGCTACACCTTC,CAIGPTSNSIYGYTF
TRBJ2-3,few,TRBV7-2,NA,TGTGCCAGCAGCTCGGGGGTTGGAGATACGCAGTATTTT,CASSSGVGDTQYF
TRBJ2-3,once,TRBV19,TRBD1,TGTGCCAGTACGGACAGGGGGCGCGCAGATACGCAGTATTTT,CASTDRGRADTQYF
TRBJ1-1,NA,TRBV10-3,NA,TGTGCCATCAGTGAACCGGGACACCAGAACACTGAAGCTTTCTTT,CAISEPGHQNTEAFF
TRBJ2-3,NA,TRBV3-1/TRBV3-2,NA,TGTGCCAGCAGCGTCCGACTAGCAGATACGCAGTATTTT,CASSVRLADTQYF
TRBJ2-3,few,TRBV11-2,NA,TGTGCCAGCAGCCCTCAATGGCGGCTCACAGATACGCAGTATTTT,CASSPQWRLTDTQYF
TRBJ2-5,once,TRBV6-5,NA,TGTGCCAGCAGGATTTCAGGGGAAGAGACCCAGTACTTC,CASRISGEETQYF
TRBJ1-1,NA,TRBV28,TRBD1,TGTGCCAGCAGTTCTCCAGGGGGATGGTACACTGAAGCTTTCTTT,CASSSPGGWYTEAFF
TRBJ2-7,NA,TRBV19,TRBD1,TGTGCCAGTAGTATAGGGATCGGGACAGTCTCCTACGAGCAGTACTTC,CASSIGIGTVSYEQYF
TRBJ2-1,NA,TRBV11-3,NA,TGTGCCAGCAGCCTAGGGGACATCAATGAGCAGTTCTTC,CASSLGDINEQFF
TRBJ2-2,NA,TRBV2,TRBD2,TGTGCCAGCAGTGATGGGGTTTTTTGGGCGGGAGTTAACACCGGGGAGCTGTTTTTT,CASSDGVFWAGVNTGELFF
TRBJ1-3,NA,TRBV18,NA,TGTGCCAGCTCACCAGAGACAGCTGGAAACACCATATATTTT,CASSPETAGNTIYF
TRBJ2-7,NA,TRBV28,TRBD1,TGTGCCAGCAGGGGACAGGGGGGCGAGCAGTACTTC,CASRGQGGEQYF
TRBJ2-2,few,TRBV10-1,TRBD2,TGCGCCAGCAGAGGGGAGCGGGGGATATTTGGAGGTACCGGGGAGCTGTTTTTT,CASRGERGIFGGTGELFF
TRBJ1-4,NA,TRBV27,NA,TGTGCCAGCAAGTTGGCACGGGCAACTAATGAAAAACTGTTTTTT,CASKLARATNEKLFF
TRBJ1-1,NA,TRBV5-1,TRBD1,TGCGCCAGCAGCATCGGGACAGGCACTGAAGCTTTCTTT,CASSIGTGTEAFF
TRBJ2-5,NA,TRBV6-5,TRBD2,TGTGCCAGCGGGAGGGGTTACACGGAGACCCAGTACTTC,CASGRGYTETQYF
TRBJ2-3,NA,TRBV11-3,NA,TGTGCCAGCAGCTTTGGCGTGGGCCGCACAGATACGCAGTATTTT,CASSFGVGRTDTQYF
TRBJ1-1,NA,TRBV19,NA,TGTGCCAGTAGTATCGTTGGCTCCACTGAAGCTTTCTTT,CASSIVGSTEAFF
TRBJ1-2,NA,TRBV4-3,NA,TGCGCCAGCAGCCAAGATCGAGGCCGGAACTATGGCTACACCTTC,CASSQDRGRNYGYTF
TRBJ2-1,NA,TRBV19,TRBD1,TGTGCCACCCATCCATTAGACAGGGTCAATGAGCAGTTCTTC,CATHPLDRVNEQFF
TRBJ1-1,NA,TRBV15,NA,TGTGCCACCAGCAGGCGAAGGACACCAAAAGCTTTCTTT,CATSRRRTPKAFF
TRBJ1-5,NA,TRBV25-1,NA,TGTGCCACCGTTTGCAGACAAGCCACAAATAGCAATCAGCCCCAGCATTTT,CATVCRQATNSNQPQHF
TRBJ1-4,NA,TRBV5-1,NA,TGCGCCAGCAGCTTGGAAGTTCGGGAAAAACTGTTTTTT,CASSLEVREKLFF
TRBJ2-6,NA,TRBV19,TRBD1,TGTGCCACCAAATATTCGGGACAGGGCCACTCTGGGGCCAACGTCCTGACTTTC,CATKYSGQGHSGANVLTF
TRBJ2-4,NA,TRBV12-3/TRBV12-4,NA,TGTGCCAGCAGTTTTAACAGGGTCCACATTCAGTACTTC,CASSFNRVHIQYF
TRBJ2-2,few,TRBV7-9,TRBD2,TGTGCCAGCAGCTCGATGACTAGCGGGAGGGGATACACCGGGGAGCTGTTTTTT,CASSSMTSGRGYTGELFF
TRBJ2-7,NA,TRBV24-1,NA,TGTGCCACCAGTGATTTAGGGGGTCACGAGCAGTACTTC,CATSDLGGHEQYF
TRBJ2-7,NA,TRBV25-1,NA,TGTGCCAGCAGTGAAGTGCGGGATTACGAAGGCTACGAGCAGTACTTC,CASSEVRDYEGYEQYF
TRBJ2-7,NA,TRBV7-9,TRBD1,TGTGCCAGCAGCTTAGTAGAGAGGACAGGGGGACCTCGGGAGCAGTACTTC,CASSLVERTGGPREQYF
TRBJ1-1,NA,TRBV15,TRBD1,TGTGCCACCAGCAGAGCCACAGGGGTAGGTGTTCACACTGAAGCTTTCTTT,CATSRATGVGVHTEAFF
TRBJ2-4,NA,TRBV7-9,NA,TGTGCCAGCAGCTTAGTTTTGGGGGCTATAGACATTCAGTACTTC,CASSLVLGAIDIQYF
TRBJ1-5,NA,TRBV2,NA,TGTGCCAGCCAAAGAGGTAGTCAGCCCCAGCATTTT,CASQRGSQPQHF